Shown below are 7 T cell receptor beta chains from a single sample sequenced in a study of response to subunit inactivated influenza vaccine. TCRdb redid the calling of the RT-PCR reads with MiXCR, one entry per CDR3 protein. The profile shows over 150,000 distinct CDR3 sequences, roughly 11% of them singletons. Sequenced here: non-naive T cells sorted from PBMCs, sampled roughly 6 weeks after vaccination. The source of these receptors is a man aged 45-65 years who received an inactivated influenza vaccine.

The chain is built from TRBV6-2 or TRBV6-3 and TRBJ2-3; 9 positions agree with TRBD1. V was pared by 6 bases and J by 3 bases, with 10 bases of the junction left unmatched. The CDR3 has 16 amino acids. Looked up from germline, CDR1 is MNHEY and CDR2 is SVGEGT. The CDR3 DNA is TGTGCCAGCAGATCCTTTACGGGACAGGGTACAGATACGCAGTATTTT. It specifies CASRSFTGQGTDTQYF.

The V call is TRBV19, the J call TRBJ1-5; D may be TRBD1 (5 bases). The CDR3 is 14 amino acids. V lost 1 base and J lost 10, with 14 bases in between. Germline values: CDR1 LNHDA, CDR2 SQIVND (reference sequence). CDR3 bases: TGTGCCAGTAGTATAGTCCAGGGTGGTCATCCCCAGCATTTT. Translating it yields CASSIVQGGHPQHF.

Only a few counts were recorded for this clonotype. The chain joins TRBV4-1 to TRBJ1-4; D is undetermined. From germline, CDR1 is MGHRA and CDR2 YSYEKL. Between the trimmed V and J ends, which lost 6 bases and 4 bases, there was a span of 12 bases. The CDR3 totals 14 residues. This CDR3 reads CASRPTDFNEKLFF. The CDR3 DNA reads TGCGCCAGCAGGCCGACGGATTTTAATGAAAAACTGTTTTTT.

This clonotype was counted only a few times. The chain carries TRBV3-1 and TRBJ2-4; D perhaps matches TRBD2 (6 bases). Germline-derived CDR1 and CDR2 are LGHDT and YNNKEL (reference sequence). The CDR3 has 15 residues. V lost 0 bases and J lost 1, with 7 bases in between. CDR3 coding DNA: TGTGCCAGCAGCCAAGATGGGGGGGCCAAAAACATTCAGTACTTC. This translates into CASSQDGGAKNIQYF.

This clonotype was seen only a few times. The V gene is TRBV28, the J gene TRBJ2-7, with D maybe TRBD2 (7 bases). This CDR3 has 15 residues. From germline, CDR1 is MDHEN and CDR2 SYDVKM. V lost 2 bases and J lost 4, with 15 bases in between. CDR3 region: CASSLPDGGRYEQYF. The CDR3 DNA sequence: TGTGCCAGCAGTTTACCCGACGGGGGGCGATACGAGCAGTACTTC.

The gene calls are TRBV20-1 and TRBJ2-1; D may match TRBD1 or TRBD2 (6 bases each). CDR1 and CDR2 from the germline V gene are DFQATT and SNEGSKA (reference sequence). The CDR3 totals 12 residues. Trimming removed 5 bases from V and 9 bases from J, with 14 bases in between. CDR3 DNA sequence: TGCAGTGCTGGCGGGACAAGGGGTGAGCAGTTCTTC. It translates to CSAGGTRGEQFF.

This clonotype was seen ten or more times. The chain joins TRBV27 to TRBJ2-7, with D perhaps being TRBD1 or TRBD2 (7 bases each). V was pared by 2 bases and J by 3 bases, with 14 bases between. This CDR3 contains 15 residues. The germline V gene has CDR1 MNHEY and CDR2 SMNVEV (reference sequence). CDR3 DNA: TGTGCCAGCAGTTTAGGGGGAGGGGGCCTCTACGAGCAGTACTTC. Encoded protein: CASSLGGGGLYEQYF.